This T cell receptor beta chain comes out of a study of blood T cell repertoires in COVID-19. Trimming left V 4 bases short and J 9 bases short, with 19 bases between. This CDR3 spans 15 amino acids. Germline loops: CDR1 SGHAT, CDR2 FQNNGV. Only in-frame clones appear in the TCRdb table, and some are missing; sequencing was by immunoSEQ multiplex PCR. The sample carries about 270,000 clones, roughly 85% recorded once. V gene TRBV11-2 combines with J gene TRBJ2-1, with a tentative D call TRBD1 (6 bases). This sequence originates from a woman aged 18 to 35 with acute or convalescent COVID-19. The sample was peripheral blood. CDR3 DNA: TGTGCCAGCAGCTCTCAGGGGAAGGGTACAGGTGAGCAGTTCTTC. Translation: CASSSQGKGTGEQFF.